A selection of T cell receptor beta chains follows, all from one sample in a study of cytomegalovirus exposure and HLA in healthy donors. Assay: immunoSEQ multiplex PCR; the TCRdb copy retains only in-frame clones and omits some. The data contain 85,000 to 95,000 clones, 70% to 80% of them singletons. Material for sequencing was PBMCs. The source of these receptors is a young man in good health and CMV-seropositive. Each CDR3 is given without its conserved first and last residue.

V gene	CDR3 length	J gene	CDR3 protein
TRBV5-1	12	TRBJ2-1	ASSLSGGEYEQF
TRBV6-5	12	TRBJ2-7	ASSSRAGPYEQY
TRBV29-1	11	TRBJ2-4	SVDTGVENIQY
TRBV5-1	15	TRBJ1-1	ASSLGLMTGGGTEAF
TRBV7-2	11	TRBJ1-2	ASSLAGREGYT
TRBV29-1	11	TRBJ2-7	SVRDRDRGEQY
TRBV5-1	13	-	ASSFRAGREYEQY
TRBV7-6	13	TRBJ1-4	ASSAPGVTNEKLF
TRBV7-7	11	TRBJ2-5	ASSLDREETQY
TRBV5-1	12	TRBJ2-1	ASSIGGSVDEQF
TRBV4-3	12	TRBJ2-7	ASSQDGGRGEQY
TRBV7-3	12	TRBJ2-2	ASSVQGTTGELF
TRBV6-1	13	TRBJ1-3	ASSELVRTGNTIY
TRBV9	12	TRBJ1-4	ASSVGPGDEKLF
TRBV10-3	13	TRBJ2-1	AISEQGSSYNEQF
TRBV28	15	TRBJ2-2	ASSLGRGGGQAGELF
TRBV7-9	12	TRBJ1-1	ASSRSTGVEEAF
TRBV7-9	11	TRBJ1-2	ASVGRENYGYT
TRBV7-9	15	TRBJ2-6	ASKEVGGASGANVLT
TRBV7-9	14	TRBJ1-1	ASSLSGGAVEWDAF
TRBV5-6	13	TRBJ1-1	ASSLAGRYNSEAF
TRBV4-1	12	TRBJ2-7	ASSEDQGPYEQY
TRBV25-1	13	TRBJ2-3	ASSELAGVTDTQY
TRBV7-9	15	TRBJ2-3	ASSLGTSGWGTDTQY
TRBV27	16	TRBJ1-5	ASSGSGTGALGNQPQN
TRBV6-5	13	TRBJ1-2	ASSPTPGGLYGYT
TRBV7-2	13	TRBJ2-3	ASTRQAGTADTQY
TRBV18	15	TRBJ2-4	ASSPLTDKLAKNIQY
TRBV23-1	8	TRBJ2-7	ASSSRGQY